This TCR beta chain was obtained from a study of CXCR3-negative and CXCR3-positive naive CD8 T cells. Study results and limitations: Within a donor, both naive subsets shared TRBV-TRBJ usage, unlike memory cells.

TRB cDNA was prepared as libraries by UMI-labeled 5' RACE. TCRdb reanalyzed the 5' RACE reads and collapses them to one entry per CDR3 protein, without DNA. The sample table includes tens of thousands of distinct CDR3 sequences. Of note for this clonotype: Its antigen is as yet unknown.

This clonotype was obtained from a human donor in good health. Some clones in this sample may be carry-over from other donors' samples. The sequencing sample was made of naive CXCR3- CD8+ T cells from blood. Regarding subset: CD45RO-CCR7+CD27+CD95- naive CD8+ T cells lacking CXCR3 (TNR3-).

The CDR3 here is CSVPSYNEQFF. This chain links TRBV29-1 with TRBJ2-1. Germline V CDR1 and CDR2: SQVTM, ANQGSEA. CDR3 length equals 11 residues.